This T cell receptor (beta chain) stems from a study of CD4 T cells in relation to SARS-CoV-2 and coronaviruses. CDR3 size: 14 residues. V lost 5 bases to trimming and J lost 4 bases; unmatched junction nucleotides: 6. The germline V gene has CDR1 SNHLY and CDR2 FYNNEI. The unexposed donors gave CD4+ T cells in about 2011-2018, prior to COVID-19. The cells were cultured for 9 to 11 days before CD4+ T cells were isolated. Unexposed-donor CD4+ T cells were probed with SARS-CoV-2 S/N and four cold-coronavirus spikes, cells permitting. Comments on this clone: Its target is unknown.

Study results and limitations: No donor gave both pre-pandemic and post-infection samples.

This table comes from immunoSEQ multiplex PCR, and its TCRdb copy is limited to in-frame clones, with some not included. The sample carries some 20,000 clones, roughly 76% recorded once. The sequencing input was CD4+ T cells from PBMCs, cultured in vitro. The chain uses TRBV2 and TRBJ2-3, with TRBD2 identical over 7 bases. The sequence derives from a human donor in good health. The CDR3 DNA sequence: TGTGCCAGCAGTTCCCGGGACTATTCAGATACGCAGTATTTT. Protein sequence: CASSSRDYSDTQYF.